The next 10 T cell receptor beta chains were all read from a single sample in a study of blood T cell repertoires in COVID-19. Method: immunoSEQ multiplex PCR; TCRdb's copy keeps in-frame clones and lacks some. Of roughly 260,000 clones listed, approximately 91% are singletons. Input material: peripheral blood. These receptors all stem from a person aged 18 to 30 with COVID-19, enrolled during active disease.

The V gene is TRBV5-6, the J gene TRBJ2-7; 7 bases line up with TRBD1. Germline CDR1 is SGHDT and CDR2 is YYEEEE. The CDR3 totals 12 residues. V was pared by 4 bases and J by 6 bases, with 4 bases of the junction left unmatched. The CDR3 DNA sequence: TGTGCCAGCAGCGTGACAGGGCCCGAGCAGTACTTC. Translation: CASSVTGPEQYF.

The V call is TRBV5-1, the J call TRBJ2-7; TRBD2 matches 11 bases. This CDR3 region has 15 residues. The germline V gene encodes CDR1 SGHRS and CDR2 YFSETQ. Trimming at V came to 2 bases and at J to 7 bases, leaving 8 bases not matched to a gene. In DNA form, the CDR3 reads TGCGCCAGCAGCTTCCTGGGACTAGCGGAACAGGAGCAGTACTTC. It yields the protein CASSFLGLAEQEQYF.

CDR3 sequence reads: CASSLGGARTGELFF. The CDR3 bases are TGCGCCAGCAGCTTGGGGGGCGCCAGGACCGGGGAGCTGTTTTTT. The genes are TRBV5-1 and TRBJ2-2, with a tentative D call TRBD1 (5 bases). The V end lost 0 bases, the J end lost 5 bases, and 11 bases lay between the germline ends. This CDR3 spans 15 amino acids. Germline assignment: CDR1 SGHRS and CDR2 YFSETQ.

V usage is TRBV30 and J usage is TRBJ2-1; the D is unclear. Trimming removed 8 bases at V and 8 bases at J, with 13 bases between. The germline V gene encodes CDR1 GTSNPN and CDR2 SVGIG (reference sequence). CDR3 size: 11 residues. CDR3 coding DNA: TGTGCCATCCCTATAAGATATGAGCAGTTCTTC. Its translation: CAIPIRYEQFF.

This rearrangement joins TRBV7-2 to TRBJ2-6; D unresolved. Germline assignment: CDR1 SGHTA and CDR2 FQGNSA. Trimming shortened V by 5 bases and J by 0 bases, and 5 bases separated the two germline ends. This CDR3 spans 14 amino acids. In DNA form, the CDR3 reads TGTGCCAGCAGCCCACACTCTGGGGCCAACGTCCTGACTTTC. Translated: CASSPHSGANVLTF.

V and J are TRBV4-1 and TRBJ2-6, with unresolved D. Germline assignment: CDR1 MGHRA and CDR2 YSYEKL. The V and J ends lost 2 bases and 3 bases respectively, with 5 bases between them. The CDR3 spans 14 residues. The CDR3 DNA sequence: TGCGCCAGCAGCCAATTTAATGGGGCCAACGTCCTGACTTTC. Amino acids: CASSQFNGANVLTF.

This chain links TRBV28 with TRBJ1-2; a weak D match, TRBD1 (5 bases). Germline-derived CDR1 and CDR2 are MDHEN and SYDVKM. The CDR3 contains 14 residues. The V and J ends lost 4 bases and 4 bases respectively, with 13 bases between them. The CDR3 region is CASSSPGGVYGYTF. CDR3 in DNA: TGTGCCAGCAGTTCCCCCGGGGGAGTCTATGGCTACACCTTC.

V usage is TRBV13 and J usage is TRBJ2-1; no clear D gene. Germline V gene data show CDR1 as PRHDT and CDR2 as FYEKMQ (reference sequence). This CDR3 is built from 12 residues. V lost 2 bases to trimming and J lost 6 bases, with 5 bases between them. Written as DNA, the CDR3 is TGTGCCAGCAGCTTAAGAGGCAATGAGCAGTTCTTC. As protein: CASSLRGNEQFF.

V gene TRBV2 combines with J gene TRBJ1-5; D is possibly TRBD1 (6 bases). Trimming stripped 4 bases from V and 3 bases from J, with 16 bases between. The germline CDR1 and CDR2 sequences are SNHLY and FYNNEI. The CDR3 covers 16 residues. The CDR3 bases are TGTGCCAGCAGTGCCTTCACACAGGGAACCAATCAGCCCCAGCATTTT. It translates to CASSAFTQGTNQPQHF.

V gene TRBV20-1 combines with J gene TRBJ2-2; D is uncertain. V was cut by 3 bases and J by 0 bases, with 11 bases left in between. This CDR3 spans 15 amino acids. Germline V lookup: CDR1 DFQATT, CDR2 SNEGSKA (reference sequence). The chain's CDR3 is CSASSSSPNTGELFF. The CDR3 DNA reads TGCAGTGCTAGTTCCTCGAGCCCGAACACCGGGGAGCTGTTTTTT.